Following are 2 T cell receptor beta chains from one sample sequenced in a study of blood T cell repertoires in COVID-19. The assay was immunoSEQ multiplex PCR, and TCRdb's table has in-frame clones only and misses some. The table lists roughly 400,000 clones, 70% to 90% of them singletons. Sequencing was done on a sample of PBMCs or T cells enriched from blood (not recorded which). These receptors were taken from a woman under 30 who had been exposed to COVID-19.

The chain joins TRBV2 to TRBJ1-6, with D possibly matching TRBD1 (6 bases). The CDR3 runs to 16 residues. Per germline, CDR1 SNHLY and CDR2 FYNNEI. V gave up 0 bases and J gave up 8 bases, with 14 bases separating them. The CDR3: CASSEAQTGGYSPLHF. CDR3 nucleotides: TGTGCCAGCAGTGAAGCGCAGACAGGCGGTTATTCACCCCTCCACTTT.

The chain combines TRBV7-8 with TRBJ2-3; 9 nucleotides agree with TRBD2. The CDR3 covers 16 residues. The trim removed 1 base at V and 1 base at J, leaving 3 bases unmatched. CDR1 is SGHVS and CDR2 is FQNEAQ in the germline V gene. The CDR3 is CASSLEWTSGTDTQYF. CDR3 nucleotides: TGTGCCAGCAGCTTAGAATGGACTAGCGGCACAGATACGCAGTATTTT.